Each of the 31 T cell receptor beta chains below was sequenced from the same sample in a study of cytomegalovirus exposure and HLA in healthy donors. PCR used 60 Vbeta primers and 13 Jbeta primers. Only in-frame clones appear in the TCRdb table, and some are missing; sequencing was by immunoSEQ multiplex PCR. The sample carries about 180,000 clones, about 85% recorded once. The sample was PBMCs. The origin of the receptors is a girl aged 10 to 17 in good health and CMV-seropositive.

The sample holds one count of this clone. The chain is built from TRBV19 and TRBJ2-7, with a weak D call TRBD1 (5 bases). The ends were cut back, 5 bases at V and 1 base at J, with 18 bases in the middle. This CDR3 contains 16 residues. CDR1 is LNHDA, CDR2 SQIVND, per germline (reference sequence). The CDR3 loop is CASSAVIQAESYEQYF. In DNA, the CDR3 is TGTGCCAGTAGTGCGGTAATACAGGCGGAATCCTACGAGCAGTACTTC.

The rearrangement uses TRBV5-4 and TRBJ2-5; D might be TRBD2 (6 bases). V lost 1 base and J 4 bases, leaving 8 bases between the germline ends. This CDR3 contains 13 residues. Germline values: CDR1 SGHNT, CDR2 YYREEE (reference sequence). The DNA of the CDR3 is TGTGCCAGCAGCTTGTGGGGACTAGAGACCCAGTACTTC. It encodes CASSLWGLETQYF.

This clone was counted only a few times. This sequence joins TRBV27 and TRBJ2-2; 7 nucleotides align to TRBD2. Germline-derived CDR1 and CDR2 are MNHEY and SMNVEV (reference sequence). This CDR3 has 18 amino acids. V shed 2 bases, J shed 7 bases, and the junction held 16 bases outside the gene matches. CDR3 sequence reads: CASSLRLSSGNRIGELFF. The CDR3 DNA reads TGTGCCAGCAGTTTAAGGTTGTCCAGCGGGAATCGGATCGGGGAGCTGTTTTTT.

This sequence joins TRBV15 and TRBJ1-2; D possibly corresponds to TRBD1 (6 bases). V dropped 2 bases and J dropped 4 bases, with 11 bases sitting between them. CDR1 is LNHNV and CDR2 is YYDKDF in the germline V gene (reference sequence). The CDR3 runs 14 residues. The CDR3 loop reads CATSRPGTTYGYTF. DNA of the CDR3: TGTGCCACCAGCAGACCCGGGACAACCTATGGCTACACCTTC.

This clone was counted a few times. Given the absence of the conserved phenylalanine or tryptophan at the CDR3 end, a read error is likely. The DNA is left out, because the CDR3 cannot be placed on it with certainty; the CDR3 is given as TCRdb lists it. This chain connects TRBV12-2 to TRBJ2-3; the table names TRBD2, a call not compared with the DNA. TRBV12-2 is labeled a pseudogene. The CDR3 is made up of 13 amino acids, end residues included. CDR3 loop: CASRFLVAGGPPR.

This chain links TRBV6-1 with TRBJ2-1; 7 bases match TRBD2. Germline CDR1 is MNHNS and CDR2 is SASEGT. The V segment lost 4 bases and the J segment 8 bases; nucleotides outside the gene matches: 8. CDR3 length equals 14 residues. The CDR3 here is CASSGGGSIYEQFF. The DNA for the CDR3 is TGTGCCAGCAGTGGTGGCGGGAGTATATATGAGCAGTTCTTC.

The chain combines TRBV11-1 with TRBJ1-3; TRBD1 is a possible D gene (6 bases). CDR3 length: 15 amino acids. Looked up from germline, CDR1 is SGHAT and CDR2 is FQDESV (reference sequence). V gave up 5 bases and J gave up 0 bases, with 11 bases separating them. CDR3 DNA sequence: TGTGCCAGCAGCCCGGGACATTTCTCTGGAAACACCATATATTTT. Translation gives CASSPGHFSGNTIYF.

The chain is built from TRBV10-3 and TRBJ2-3; D is unclear. The CDR3 spans 13 residues. Trimming stripped 6 bases from V and 4 bases from J, with 11 bases between. In germline, CDR1 is ENHRY, CDR2 SYGVKD. The CDR3 loop is CAIRVGQSDTQYF. The CDR3 region has the DNA TGTGCCATCAGGGTTGGGCAGTCAGATACGCAGTATTTT.

V usage is TRBV29-1 and J usage is TRBJ2-5; TRBD2 matches 8 bases. The end of the DNA is better explained by TRBJ2-7, so the J call may be wrong. The CDR3 is 14 amino acids. The germline CDR1 and CDR2 sequences are SQVTM and ANQGSEA. The CDR3 loop reads CSVELPGLGREQYF. The CDR3 DNA follows: TGCAGCGTTGAGCTCCCGGGACTAGGGCGCGAGCAGTACTTC.

The chain has TRBV6-1 and TRBJ2-7; D possibly corresponds to TRBD2 (5 bases). The CDR3 spans 17 residues. Per the germline V gene, CDR1 is MNHNS and CDR2 is SASEGT. V was trimmed by 1 base and J by 2 bases, leaving 18 bases between them. The CDR3 loop is CASSEVPSTQYTYEQYF. The CDR3 DNA reads as TGTGCCAGCAGTGAAGTTCCTAGCACTCAGTACACCTACGAGCAGTACTTC.

This rearrangement joins TRBV27 to TRBJ2-1, with 9 bases matching TRBD1. Germline V gene sequence: CDR1 MNHEY, CDR2 SMNVEV (reference sequence). CDR3 length: 15 amino acids. With 7 bases clipped from V and 2 bases from J, the junction kept 6 bases outside the gene matches. CDR3 sequence (DNA): TGTGCCAGCAAACCGGACAGGGGAACCTACAATGAGCAGTTCTTC. It is translated as CASKPDRGTYNEQFF.

The chain uses TRBV7-9 and TRBJ2-5, with 7 bases lining up with TRBD2. The length of the CDR3 is 16 residues. Trimming took 5 bases from V and 5 from J; bases not matched to a gene: 14. Looked up from germline, CDR1 is SEHNR and CDR2 is FQNEAQ (reference sequence). The CDR3 bases are TGTGCCAGCAGCCTACCCATGGCGGGAGATCTGGAGACCCAGTACTTC. Its translation is CASSLPMAGDLETQYF.

The chain has TRBV6-1 and TRBJ2-1; the match to TRBD1 covers 10 bases. The CDR3 is 18 amino acids. Germline lookup yields CDR1 MNHNS and CDR2 SASEGT. V shed 2 bases and J 5 bases; nucleotides not matched to a gene: 12. In nucleotides, the CDR3 is TGTGCCAGCAGTGAATTCCTGGACAGGGGGAGTTTGGACAATGAGCAGTTCTTC. This sequence encodes CASSEFLDRGSLDNEQFF.

The V call is TRBV5-1, the J call TRBJ2-7, with 12 bases that match TRBD1. J lost 7 bases, V lost 3 bases, and 5 bases had no gene match. The CDR3 has 14 amino acids. Per the germline V gene, CDR1 is SGHRS and CDR2 is YFSETQ. DNA for the CDR3: TGCGCCAGCAGCTGGGGACAGGGGGCGAGGGAGCAGTACTTC. Amino acid sequence: CASSWGQGAREQYF.

This clone was seen more than once but under ten times. V usage is TRBV2 and J usage is TRBJ1-4; D is ambiguous. V lost 8 bases to trimming and J lost 0 bases, with 10 bases between them. Germline CDR1 and CDR2: SNHLY and FYNNEI. The CDR3 sequence is 14 residues long. The CDR3 sequence: CASYLGATNEKLFF. The CDR3 DNA reads TGTGCCAGCTACCTCGGTGCAACTAATGAAAAACTGTTTTTT.

V usage is TRBV30 and J usage is TRBJ1-5; D is perhaps TRBD1 (5 bases). V lost 0 bases, J lost 8 bases, and 11 bases lay in between. The germline V gene encodes CDR1 GTSNPN and CDR2 SVGIG (reference sequence). This CDR3 comprises 13 residues. The CDR3 DNA reads as TGTGCCTGGAGTGTACATGAAGGGGAGCCCCAGCATTTT. Translating gives CAWSVHEGEPQHF.

The chain links TRBV7-9 to TRBJ2-1, with 8 nucleotides matching TRBD1. From germline, CDR1 is SEHNR and CDR2 FQNEAQ (reference sequence). The CDR3 runs 15 residues. V lost 5 bases and J lost 4; bases outside the gene matches: 7. In DNA, the CDR3 is TGTGCCAGCAGCACGGCGGGACAGGTATACAATGAGCAGTTCTTC. Its translation: CASSTAGQVYNEQFF. The entire variable domain, with the rest obtained from reference TRBV7-9 and TRBJ2-1, is as follows: DTGVSQNPRHKITKRGQNVTFRCDPISEHNRLYWYRQTLGQGPEFLTYFQNEAQLEKSRLLSDRFSAERPKGSFSTLEIQRTEQGDSAMYLCASSTAGQVYNEQFFGPGTRLTVL.

CDR3 loop: CATSSGGSPGNTIYF. CDR3 nucleotide sequence: TGTGCCACCAGCAGCGGGGGTTCGCCTGGAAACACCATATATTTT. The rearrangement uses TRBV15 and TRBJ1-3; possible D gene TRBD1, 5 bases. The CDR3 totals 15 residues. Germline V gene lookup returns CDR1 LNHNV and CDR2 YYDKDF (reference sequence). Deletions cut 3 bases from V and 2 bases from J, with 11 bases between.

This chain joins TRBV25-1 and TRBJ2-7; 10 positions agree with TRBD1. V trimming: 0 bases; J trimming: 1 base; junction bases outside the gene matches: 3. The CDR3 covers 16 residues. Per germline, CDR1 MGHDK and CDR2 SYGVNS. CDR3 coding DNA: TGTGCCAGCAGTGAATATCCGGGACAGGGGTCCTACGAGCAGTACTTC. Protein: CASSEYPGQGSYEQYF.

The J gene is TRBJ1-2, the V gene TRBV6-5; TRBD1 aligns across 7 bases. The CDR3 runs to 14 residues. V lost 5 bases, J lost 4 bases, and 7 bases stayed unmatched. In germline, CDR1 is MNHEY, CDR2 SVGAGI. CDR3 protein: CASSPVTGAYGYTF. CDR3 nucleotides: TGTGCCAGCAGTCCTGTTACAGGGGCCTATGGCTACACCTTC.

V usage is TRBV9 and J usage is TRBJ2-2; no reliable D call. The germline V and J ends were trimmed by 1 base and 6 bases, with 7 bases remaining between them. This CDR3 region has 13 residues. CDR1 SGDLS and CDR2 YYNGEE come from the germline V gene. CDR3 nucleotide sequence: TGTGCCAGCAGCGTACGGTCGTCCGGGGAGCTGTTTTTT. Its protein is CASSVRSSGELFF.

The chain combines TRBV7-9 with TRBJ2-1, with D maybe TRBD1 (5 bases). Germline CDR1 is SEHNR and CDR2 is FQNEAQ (reference sequence). This CDR3 has 17 residues. V lost 0 bases and J lost 8, with 20 bases in between. In DNA form, the CDR3 reads TGTGCCAGCAGCTTAGCGCTCGGCAGGGTTAATCTCCATGAGCAGTTCTTC. This codes for CASSLALGRVNLHEQFF. The whole variable domain, filled in from reference TRBV7-9 and TRBJ2-1, reads DTGVSQNPRHKITKRGQNVTFRCDPISEHNRLYWYRQTLGQGPEFLTYFQNEAQLEKSRLLSDRFSAERPKGSFSTLEIQRTEQGDSAMYLCASSLALGRVNLHEQFFGPGTRLTVL.

The gene calls are TRBV5-6 and TRBJ2-3; TRBD1 is a possible D gene (6 bases). This CDR3 is built from 12 residues. Trimming left V 4 bases short and J 7 bases short, with 10 bases between. CDR1 and CDR2 from the germline V gene are SGHDT and YYEEEE. The CDR3 here is CASSPDSYTQYF. Here the CDR3 DNA reads TGTGCCAGCAGCCCGGACAGCTATACGCAGTATTTT.

This chain links TRBV19 with TRBJ2-5; maybe TRBD2 (6 bases). Germline values: CDR1 LNHDA, CDR2 SQIVND (reference sequence). V gave up 6 bases and J gave up 5 bases, with 7 bases separating them. CDR3 length: 11 residues. The CDR3 reads CASRRGETQYF. As DNA, the CDR3 is TGTGCCAGTAGACGGGGGGAGACCCAGTACTTC.

The chain recombines TRBV5-5 with TRBJ2-3; D is uncertain. The CDR3 runs 14 residues. Trimming took off 4 bases at V and 1 base at J, with 10 bases between the two ends. The germline V gene has CDR1 SGHKS and CDR2 YYEKEE (reference sequence). In nucleotides, the CDR3 is TGTGCCAGCAGCACCGACCGGGGCACAGATACGCAGTATTTT. Residues: CASSTDRGTDTQYF.

In regard to this clone: The same CDR3 arises from other DNA sequences in this sample as well. The chain employs TRBV6-1 and TRBJ2-1, with TRBD2 as a possible D gene (6 bases). This CDR3 has 15 residues. The V and J ends lost 3 bases and 1 base respectively, with 10 bases between them. The V gene's germline CDR1 is MNHNS and CDR2 SASEGT. The CDR3 protein is CASSDPGASYNEQFF. The CDR3 DNA follows: TGTGCCAGCAGTGACCCGGGAGCTTCCTACAATGAGCAGTTCTTC.

The rearrangement joins TRBV6-4 to TRBJ2-1, with a possible D match to TRBD2 (6 bases). Germline CDR1 and CDR2: MRHNA and SNTAGT. With 5 bases removed from V and 8 bases from J, the gap between germline ends came to 19 bases. This CDR3 is 15 amino acids long. Written as DNA, the CDR3 is TGTGCCAGCAGTCCCGCGAGGCGGGAACTCTATGAGCAGTTCTTC. It yields the protein CASSPARRELYEQFF.

This clone occurred once. The chain combines TRBV27 with TRBJ1-2; a possible D gene is TRBD1 (5 bases). V dropped 0 bases and J dropped 4 bases, with 21 bases sitting between them. The CDR3 consists of 18 residues. The germline CDR1 and CDR2 sequences are MNHEY and SMNVEV (reference sequence). This chain's CDR3 is CASSLSGNRNPSVYGYTF. The CDR3 coding sequence is TGTGCCAGCAGTTTATCGGGTAACAGGAACCCATCCGTCTATGGCTACACCTTC.

This clone was detected only a few times. The CDR3 DNA follows: TGTGCCAGCAGCCGCTCGGGAGCCCACTACGAGCAGTACTTC. It translates to CASSRSGAHYEQYF. The chain combines TRBV7-8 with TRBJ2-7, with a possible D match to TRBD2 (6 bases). The V gene lost 5 bases and the J gene lost 3 bases, with 14 bases spanning the gap. This CDR3 comprises 14 residues. In germline, CDR1 is SGHVS, CDR2 FQNEAQ.

The V gene is TRBV28, the J gene TRBJ1-2, with D tentatively TRBD1 (6 bases). CDR1 is MDHEN and CDR2 is SYDVKM in the germline V gene. CDR3 length equals 18 residues. V lost 5 bases, J lost 0 bases, and 22 bases lay in between. The CDR3: CASSLIKNWGHTNYGYTF. The CDR3 nucleotides read TGTGCCAGCAGTCTAATCAAAAACTGGGGACACACTAACTATGGCTACACCTTC.

The chain has TRBV7-9 and TRBJ2-5, with TRBD1 as a possible D gene (6 bases). The CDR3 runs 17 residues. V lost 1 base, J lost 0 bases, and 15 bases lay in between. Germline V lookup: CDR1 SEHNR, CDR2 FQNEAQ (reference sequence). The CDR3 loop is CASSLETVRGNQETQYF. DNA for the CDR3: TGTGCCAGCAGCTTAGAGACGGTCAGGGGAAACCAAGAGACCCAGTACTTC.